A selection of T cell receptor beta chains follows, all from one sample in a study of blood T cell repertoires in COVID-19. Some clones are missing from TCRdb's copy, which holds only in-frame ones; the method was immunoSEQ multiplex PCR. The sample has tens of thousands of clones, around 89% seen once. Material: peripheral blood. The receptors stem from a man in his 70s with active or convalescent COVID-19. CDR3s include the opening cysteine and the closing phenylalanine or tryptophan. The D gene is left open where the match is weak. Size tells how often a clone was seen (once, few, many) or the class of an expanded clone, and some rows leave it out.

V,size,J,D,DNA,CDR3
TRBV19,once,TRBJ1-1,TRBD1,TGTGCCAGTAGCCTGGACAGGGACACTGAAGCTTTCTTT,CASSLDRDTEAFF
TRBV7-9,-,TRBJ2-7,-,TGTGCCAGCAGCCCTGGACAAGTCCACGAGCAGTACTTC,CASSPGQVHEQYF
TRBV7-2,-,TRBJ1-1,-,TGTGCCAGCACAGAATCGAACACTGAAGCTTTCTTT,CASTESNTEAFF
TRBV5-1,-,TRBJ2-4,-,TGCGCCAGCAGCTTAAGGACTGCCAAAAACATTCAGTACTTC,CASSLRTAKNIQYF
TRBV15,-,TRBJ2-3,TRBD2,TGTGCCACCAGCACCCGGGGGGGACATCCGCGGGCAGATACGCAGTATTTT,CATSTRGGHPRADTQYF
TRBV30,-,TRBJ1-2,-,TGTGCCTGGAGTGTAGGCGTCTTCGGGGGACACTATGGCTACACCTTC,CAWSVGVFGGHYGYTF
TRBV4-1,-,TRBJ2-7,-,TGCGCCAGCAGCCAAGTAACGTCACTAGTTTTCTCCTACGAGCAGTACTTC,CASSQVTSLVFSYEQYF
TRBV11-2,-,TRBJ1-6,-,TGTGCCAGCAGCGCAGAGGTCGGGGTCCTCCACTTT,CASSAEVGVLHF
TRBV9,-,TRBJ2-3,TRBD2,TGTGCCAGCAGCGCTAAGACTAGCGGGAAGGCAGATACGCAGTATTTT,CASSAKTSGKADTQYF
TRBV19,once,TRBJ2-2,TRBD2,TGTGCCAGTAGCCCTATCCTAGCGGATCGAAGGGAGCTGTTTTTT,CASSPILADRRELFF
TRBV24-1,-,TRBJ1-5,-,TGTGCCATCTCCACCAGTGATCAGCCCCAGCATTTT,CAISTSDQPQHF
TRBV19,-,TRBJ2-6,-,TGTGCCAGTAGTATAAGTCCCAGGTCTGGGGCCAACGTCCTGACTTTC,CASSISPRSGANVLTF
TRBV5-4,-,TRBJ2-3,-,TGTGCCAGCAGCTCCGTAAGCGGAATTAGCACAGATACGCAGTATTTT,CASSSVSGISTDTQYF
TRBV4-3,-,TRBJ2-1,TRBD2,TGCGCCAGCAGCCAAGACCCTAGCGGTCCCAACAATGAGCAGTTCTTC,CASSQDPSGPNNEQFF
TRBV7-9,-,TRBJ2-3,TRBD1,TGTGCCAGCAGTCAGGGGGGCACAGATACGCAGTATTTT,CASSQGGTDTQYF
TRBV18,-,TRBJ2-3,-,TGTGCCAGCTCACCGGGACACAACCCCACAGATACGCAGTATTTT,CASSPGHNPTDTQYF
TRBV6-2/TRBV6-3,-,TRBJ2-2,-,TGTGCCAGCAGTTACCAGGGTATCGGGGAGCTGTTTTTT,CASSYQGIGELFF
TRBV21-1,-,TRBJ2-3,-,TGTGCCAGCAGCAAAGGGGTGGCTAGCGGAAAACACACAGATACGCAGTATTTT,CASSKGVASGKHTDTQYF
TRBV18,-,TRBJ2-1,-,TGTGCCAGCTCACCATCGACGGGCTCCTACAATGAGCAGTTCTTC,CASSPSTGSYNEQFF
TRBV6-5,-,TRBJ2-3,-,TGTGCCAGCAGTTACTCTTGGAGAGATACGCAGTATTTT,CASSYSWRDTQYF
TRBV29-1,few,TRBJ2-3,-,TGCAGCGTTGTTCTAGCTAAGCAGTATTTT,CSVVLAKQYF
TRBV2,few,TRBJ2-7,-,TGTGCCAGCAGTGAGGTCTTCGGCTACGAGCAGTACTTC,CASSEVFGYEQYF
TRBV28,-,TRBJ2-5,-,TGTGCCAGCAGTTTCAACAGAGAGACCCAGTACTTC,CASSFNRETQYF
TRBV28,few,TRBJ2-7,TRBD2,TGTGCCAGCAGTGTGACTAGCGGGAGTTTCGAGCAGTACTTC,CASSVTSGSFEQYF
TRBV6-4,-,TRBJ2-6,TRBD2,TGTGCCAGCAGTGGTACTAGCGGGGGCTCTGGGGCCAACGTCCTGACTTTC,CASSGTSGGSGANVLTF
TRBV4-1,-,TRBJ2-7,TRBD1,TGCGCCAGCAGCCGCGGCTCGGGACAGGGGTTCCAGCAGTACTTC,CASSRGSGQGFQQYF
TRBV7-9,-,TRBJ2-1,TRBD2,TGTGCCAGCTGGCGGGGGTACAATGAGCAGTTCTTC,CASWRGYNEQFF
TRBV11-2,-,TRBJ1-2,TRBD1,TGTGCCAGCAGCCGACAGGGGACTTTAGACTATGGCTACACCTTC,CASSRQGTLDYGYTF
TRBV5-4,-,TRBJ2-3,TRBD2,TGTGCCAGCAGCTATCGACTAGCGGGAGGGATAGATACGCAGTATTTT,CASSYRLAGGIDTQYF
TRBV7-9,-,TRBJ1-4,-,TGTGCCAGCAGCTTAGTGTCAGGGTGGAACGAAAAACTGTTTTTT,CASSLVSGWNEKLFF
TRBV6-5,-,TRBJ1-3,-,TGTGCCAGCAGGGACAGATACTCTGGAAACACCATATATTTT,CASRDRYSGNTIYF
TRBV11-2,-,TRBJ2-3,-,TGTGCCAGCAGCTTAGACAGGACAGATACGCAGTATTTT,CASSLDRTDTQYF
TRBV28,many,TRBJ1-3,TRBD1,TGTGCCAGCAGTTCAGGGGGTGGAAACACCATATATTTT,CASSSGGGNTIYF
TRBV6-5,-,TRBJ2-1,TRBD1,TGTGCCAGCAGGAGGGACAGTTTCCCGTATGAGCAGTTCTTC,CASRRDSFPYEQFF
TRBV4-3,-,TRBJ2-3,-,TGCGCCAGCAGCCAAGATGCCCAGGTTACAGATACGCAGTATTTT,CASSQDAQVTDTQYF
TRBV28,-,TRBJ2-2,-,TGTGCCAGCAGTTTAGGGAAGGCAGGGTCCGGGGAGCTGTTTTTT,CASSLGKAGSGELFF
TRBV6-5,once,TRBJ2-1,TRBD2,TGTGCCAGCAACTCCGGGACTAGATCTTCAAATGAGCAGTTCTTC,CASNSGTRSSNEQFF
TRBV28,-,TRBJ1-2,-,TGTGCCAGCAGTTTTGCGGGGTACAGTTTAGTTGGACGTAACTATGGCTACACCTTC,CASSFAGYSLVGRNYGYTF